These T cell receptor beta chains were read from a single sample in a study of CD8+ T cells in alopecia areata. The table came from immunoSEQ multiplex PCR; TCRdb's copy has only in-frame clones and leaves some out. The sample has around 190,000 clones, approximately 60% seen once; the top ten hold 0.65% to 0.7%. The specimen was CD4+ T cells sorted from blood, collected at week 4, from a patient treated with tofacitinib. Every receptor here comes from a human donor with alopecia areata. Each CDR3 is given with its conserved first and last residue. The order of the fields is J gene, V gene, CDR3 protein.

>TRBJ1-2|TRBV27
CASSPYLGRGNYGYTF
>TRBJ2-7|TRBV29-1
CSISGLASNEQYF
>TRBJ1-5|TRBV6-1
CASQGRDQPQHF
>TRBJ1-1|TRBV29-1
CSVGGSIDRNTEAFF
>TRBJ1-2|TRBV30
CAWRGGGDGYGYTF
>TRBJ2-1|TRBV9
CASSVGQQNEQFF
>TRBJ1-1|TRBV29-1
CSVDPIYGTGFGTEAFF
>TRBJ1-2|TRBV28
CASSFRTMGYGYTF
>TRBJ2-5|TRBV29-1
CSVGLPQETQYF
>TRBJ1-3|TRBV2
CASSGFRGRNTIYF
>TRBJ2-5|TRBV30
CAWSVRAAETQYF
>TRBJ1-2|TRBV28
CASQRMEARSNYGYTF
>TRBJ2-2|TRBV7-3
CASSFSGSTGELFF
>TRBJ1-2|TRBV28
CASSSLNYGYTF
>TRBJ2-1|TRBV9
CASSSGLAGGPISSYNEQFF
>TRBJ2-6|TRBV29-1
CSVVLYPTSGANVLTF
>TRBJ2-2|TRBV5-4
CASSLSASGSKVGELFF
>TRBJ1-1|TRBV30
CAWSQGARTEAFF
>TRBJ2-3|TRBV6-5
CASSPGAGTQYF
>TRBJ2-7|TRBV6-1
CASSDVTGGNEQYF
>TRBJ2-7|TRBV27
CASRSGRKGEQYF
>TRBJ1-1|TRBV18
CASSPPTGTVSSEAFF
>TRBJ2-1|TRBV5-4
CASSDLAGGGYEQFF
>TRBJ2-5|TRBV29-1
CSGGQGVGETQYF
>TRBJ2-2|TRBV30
CAWSVRRTGELFF
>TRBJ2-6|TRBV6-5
CASSYTTGSGANVLTF
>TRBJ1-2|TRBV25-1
CASSDNNYGYTF
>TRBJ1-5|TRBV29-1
CSVETGENQPQHF